This T cell receptor beta chain originates from a study of early T cells in non-severe SARS-CoV-2 infection. At least ten counts were recorded for this clonotype. Unique molecular identifier tags were affixed to discrete cDNA molecules. TCRdb independently ran MiXCR on the 5' RACE reads; one entry per CDR3 protein. The repertoire holds tens of thousands of distinct CDR3 sequences, around 12% seen once, with over 3% in the top ten. The V end was cut by 6 bases, the J end by 2 bases, with 16 bases between. The CDR3 spans 15 residues. Per the germline V gene, CDR1 is SGHVS and CDR2 is FNYEAQ. The TCR comes from an adult who was a healthcare worker with PCR-confirmed SARS-CoV-2 infection or an uninfected control (not recorded which). The source material was whole blood. The gene calls are TRBV7-6 and TRBJ1-2, with D hard to call. This CDR3 is CASSTLASLNYGYTF. CDR3 nucleotides: TGTGCCAGCAGTACCTTGGCCTCCCTAAACTATGGCTACACCTTC.